The T cell receptor beta chain described here comes from a study of Ad26.COV2.S vaccination and SARS-CoV-2 variants. Overall study results and limits: Non-spike TCR breadth was similar in vaccine and placebo recipients. Vaccine recipients posted higher spike-specific TCR breadth than their placebo counterparts.

Treatment in this sample: approximately 18 received Ad26.COV2.S at low or high dose, single or two shots; roughly five received placebo; per-sample allocation not given. Sample collection was performed on day 63 after the first vaccine or placebo injection. Ad26 vector vaccine expressed Wuhan-strain SARS-CoV-2 spike. A word on this clone: What it binds is unknown.

V shed 1 base and J shed 1 base, with 8 bases lying between them. CDR1 and CDR2 from the germline V gene are SGHNT and YYREEE (reference sequence). The CDR3 spans 14 residues. TCRdb keeps only in-frame clones here, not all; method: immunoSEQ multiplex PCR. The sample has 510,000 or so clones, approximately 90% seen once; the top ten hold over 10%. This rearrangement joins TRBV5-4 to TRBJ2-5; TRBD1 might be the D (5 bases). The source was peripheral blood, collected in a trial of Ad26.COV2.S vaccine versus placebo. This TCR derives from a person aged 18-65 years who received the Ad26.COV2.S COVID-19 vaccine or a placebo. This chain's CDR3 is CASSLRDSQETQYF. CDR3 coding DNA: TGTGCCAGCAGCTTGCGTGACAGCCAAGAGACCCAGTACTTC.